These 29 T cell receptor beta chains were sequenced from one sample in a study of CD8 T cells in ankylosing spondylitis. Each CDR3 protein gets one entry after TCRdb re-called the 5' RACE reads with MiXCR. This sample has about 110,000 distinct CDR3 sequences, with 24% found just once. Sequencing used synovial fluid, either unsorted or a sorted T cell fraction (not recorded which). The receptors shown here come from a male donor with ankylosing spondylitis.

In its sample, this clonotype was seen a few times. The gene calls are TRBV30 and TRBJ2-1; D call uncertain. Germline CDR1 is GTSNPN and CDR2 is SVGIG (reference sequence). The CDR3 runs to 11 residues. V shed 0 bases and J shed 7 bases, with 4 bases lying between them. CDR3 sequence reads: CAWSVQNEQFF. CDR3 coding DNA: TGTGCCTGGAGTGTCCAGAATGAGCAGTTCTTC.

This clonotype was observed at least ten times. The genes are TRBV5-6 and TRBJ2-5, with 7 nucleotides matching TRBD1. This CDR3 is 17 amino acids long. Looked up from germline, CDR1 is SGHDT and CDR2 is YYEEEE. The V gene end was trimmed by 7 bases and the J gene end by 1 base; junction bases not matched to a gene: 16. The CDR3 sequence: CASGGQSESISQETQYF. The DNA for the CDR3 is TGTGCCAGCGGGGGACAGTCCGAATCGATATCCCAAGAGACCCAGTACTTC. Filled out from reference TRBV5-6 and TRBJ2-5, the complete variable domain reads DAGVTQSPTHLIKTRGQQVTLRCSPKSGHDTVSWYQQALGQGPQFIFQYYEEEERQRGNFPDRFSGHQFPNYSSELNVNALLLGDSALYLCASGGQSESISQETQYFGPGTRLLVL.

There are a few counts of this clonotype. The genes are TRBV21-1 and TRBJ1-5. TRBV21-1 is a recognized pseudogene. The CDR3 contains 20 residues. Here the CDR3 DNA reads TGTGCAAGCACCCACGAACTTTGGGCACGGATCAATTATAGCAATCAGCCCCAGCATTTT. It specifies CASTHELWARINYSNQPQHF.

In nucleotides, the CDR3 is TGTGCCACCAGTGAAGGAGTGTACTATGGCTACACCTTC. As protein: CATSEGVYYGYTF. V gene TRBV24-1 combines with J gene TRBJ1-2; D is unclear. V lost 4 bases and J 3 bases, leaving 8 bases between the germline ends. The CDR3 length is 13 residues. In germline, CDR1 is KGHDR, CDR2 SFDVKD.

CDR3 sequence reads: CASSLRTSGSEQFF. Here the CDR3 DNA reads TGTGCCAGCAGCTTACGGACTAGCGGGAGTGAGCAGTTCTTC. The gene calls are TRBV11-3 and TRBJ2-1, with TRBD2 matching over 13 bases. J gave up 9 bases and V 2 bases, and 1 base lay outside the gene matches. The CDR3 sequence is 14 residues long. Germline V gene sequence: CDR1 SGHNT, CDR2 YENEEA.

This clonotype was recorded many times. This chain links TRBV5-5 with TRBJ2-7; no reliable D call. CDR1 SGHKS and CDR2 YYEKEE come from the germline V gene (reference sequence). Trimming shortened V by 1 base and J by 6 bases, and 14 bases separated the two germline ends. This CDR3 comprises 14 residues. DNA of the CDR3: TGTGCCAGCAGCTTGCTGGGGAACTGGGGCGAGCAGTACTTC. This encodes CASSLLGNWGEQYF.

The CDR3 bases are TGCGCCAGCAGTACACAGGGCTATGAGCAGTTCTTC. Its translation: CASSTQGYEQFF. This chain links TRBV10-1 with TRBJ2-1; D is perhaps TRBD1 (6 bases). The ends were cut back, 5 bases at V and 8 bases at J, with 10 bases in the middle. The V gene's germline CDR1 is WNHNN and CDR2 SYGVQD (reference sequence). This CDR3 region has 12 residues.

The chain is built from TRBV18 and TRBJ2-7, with 8 bases lining up with TRBD1. This CDR3 comprises 13 residues. The ends lost 6 bases at V and 3 bases at J; junction bases unmatched: 4. Per germline, CDR1 KGHSH and CDR2 LQKENI. CDR3 residues: CASSAGQGYEQYV. The DNA of the CDR3 is TGTGCCAGCTCCGCCGGACAGGGCTACGAGCAGTACGTC.

J is TRBJ2-2 and V is TRBV7-9, with TRBD1 matching over 7 bases. The trim removed 5 bases at V and 2 bases at J, leaving 8 bases unmatched. Germline V gene sequence: CDR1 SEHNR, CDR2 FQNEAQ (reference sequence). The CDR3 is 16 residues long. The CDR3 bases are TGTGCCAGCAGCCGCCTCGGGACAGCTAACACCGGGGAGCTGTTTTTT. It codes for CASSRLGTANTGELFF.

The gene calls are TRBV20-1 and TRBJ2-2, with D perhaps TRBD1 (6 bases). V was shortened by 6 bases and J by 6 bases, with 20 bases between the two germline ends. CDR3 length: 15 amino acids. Germline CDR1 is DFQATT and CDR2 is SNEGSKA (reference sequence). The CDR3 DNA sequence: TGCAGTGCGCGAAAAAACAGGGCTTATTCCGGGGAGCTGTTTTTT. Translated: CSARKNRAYSGELFF.

This rearrangement joins TRBV3-1 to TRBJ2-5; no clear D gene. CDR3 length equals 12 residues. CDR1 and CDR2 (germline): LGHDT, YNNKEL (reference sequence). V was clipped by 0 bases and J by 5 bases, with 4 bases between them. This chain's CDR3 is CASSQEWETQYF. For the CDR3, the DNA is TGTGCCAGCAGCCAAGAGTGGGAGACCCAGTACTTC.

In its sample, this clonotype was seen a few times. The chain recombines TRBV7-2 with TRBJ1-5; 9 bases align to TRBD1. V shed 5 bases and J 11 bases; nucleotides not matched to a gene: 13. Germline assignment: CDR1 SGHTA and CDR2 FQGNSA. This CDR3 spans 15 amino acids. In nucleotides, the CDR3 is TGTGCCAGCAGCCCAACGGGACAGGGAAGAAGGGCCCAGCATTTT. Translation: CASSPTGQGRRAQHF. The variable domain in full, completed from reference TRBV7-2 and TRBJ1-5, reads GAGVSQSPSNKVTEKGKDVELRCDPISGHTALYWYRQSLGQGLEFLIYFQGNSAPDKSGLPSDRFSAERTGGSVSTLTIQRTQQEDSAVYLCASSPTGQGRRAQHFGDGTRLSIL.

This clonotype turned up a few times. The chain joins TRBV24-1 to TRBJ1-2; no definite D call. Germline lookup yields CDR1 KGHDR and CDR2 SFDVKD. V dropped 3 bases and J dropped 6 bases, with 13 bases sitting between them. The CDR3 contains 14 residues. CDR3 nucleotide sequence: TGTGCCACCAGTGATCAGACTTCAGTCCATGGCTACACCTTC. Its translation: CATSDQTSVHGYTF.

The CDR3 nucleotides read TGTGCCAGCAGCGTAGGACTAGCGGGAGCTTGGGACCCCAACACCGGGGAGCTGTTTTTT. Protein sequence: CASSVGLAGAWDPNTGELFF. The genes are TRBV9 and TRBJ2-2, with 12 bases lining up with TRBD2. Trimming took 0 bases from V and 2 from J; bases not matched to a gene: 11. In germline, CDR1 is SGDLS, CDR2 YYNGEE. CDR3 length: 20 residues.

The chain uses TRBV10-3 and TRBJ1-2; 7 positions match TRBD1. Trimming took 2 bases from V and 4 from J; bases not matched to a gene: 10. The CDR3 runs 16 residues. The V gene's germline CDR1 is ENHRY and CDR2 SYGVKD. The CDR3 region is CAISETSGTDGYGYTF. The CDR3 DNA reads TGTGCCATCAGTGAGACCTCCGGGACAGATGGCTATGGCTACACCTTC.

The chain links TRBV5-5 to TRBJ2-7; maybe TRBD2 (6 bases). Trimming removed 2 bases from V and 7 bases from J, with 22 bases in between. The CDR3 consists of 16 residues. The germline CDR1 and CDR2 sequences are SGHKS and YYEKEE (reference sequence). As DNA, the CDR3 is TGTGCCAGCAGCTTCACAAGCGGGCTCGGGATGTGGGAGCAGTACTTC. Amino acids: CASSFTSGLGMWEQYF.

V usage is TRBV5-6 and J usage is TRBJ2-3; 7 nucleotides agree with TRBD2. The CDR3 extends over 14 amino acids. Germline V gene data show CDR1 as SGHDT and CDR2 as YYEEEE. V was pared by 4 bases and J by 5 bases, with 7 bases of the junction left unmatched. CDR3 coding DNA: TGTGCCAGCAGCCCAGGAGGACTAGGAGATACGCAGTATTTT. The encoded protein is CASSPGGLGDTQYF.

This chain uses TRBV5-1 with TRBJ1-1; TRBD1 matches 7 bases. CDR3 length: 19 residues. The J segment lost 0 bases and the V segment lost 0 bases, leaving 14 bases of the junction unmatched. The germline V gene has CDR1 SGHRS and CDR2 YFSETQ. This chain's CDR3 is CASSLEGGGGSGLNTEAFF. Here the CDR3 DNA reads TGCGCCAGCAGCTTGGAAGGAGGGGGCGGCTCGGGTTTGAACACTGAAGCTTTCTTT.

This clonotype was counted a few times. The CDR3 DNA reads as TGTGCCAGCAGCTGGAGGGGCCTAGCGGGAGGTCCCTTCAATGAGCAGTTCTTC. This gives the protein CASSWRGLAGGPFNEQFF. The chain couples TRBV11-2 to TRBJ2-1; 11 nucleotides agree with TRBD2. CDR1 SGHAT and CDR2 FQNNGV come from the germline V gene. The V and J ends lost 4 bases and 6 bases, in that order; junction bases with no gene match: 14. CDR3 size: 18 residues.

V and J are TRBV7-6 and TRBJ2-1; 7 bases map to TRBD2. Per the germline V gene, CDR1 is SGHVS and CDR2 is FNYEAQ. The CDR3 totals 15 residues. Trimming at V came to 5 bases and at J to 4 bases, leaving 8 bases not matched to a gene. The CDR3 nucleotides are TGTGCCAGCAGCAACCGACTAGCAGCATACAATGAGCAGTTCTTC. Its translation: CASSNRLAAYNEQFF. Drawing the rest from reference TRBV7-6 and TRBJ2-1, the complete variable domain is GAGVSQSPRYKVTKRGQDVALRCDPISGHVSLYWYRQALGQGPEFLTYFNYEAQQDKSGLPNDRFSAERPEGSISTLTIQRTEQRDSAMYRCASSNRLAAYNEQFFGPGTRLTVL.

This clonotype was seen only a few times. The gene calls are TRBV27 and TRBJ2-1; 8 bases map to TRBD2. CDR1 is MNHEY, CDR2 SMNVEV, per germline (reference sequence). The CDR3 is made up of 15 amino acids. V shed 2 bases and J 8 bases; nucleotides not matched to a gene: 8. CDR3 in amino acids: CASSLGLAPGDEQFF. The CDR3 nucleotides read TGTGCCAGCAGTTTAGGACTAGCTCCCGGGGATGAGCAGTTCTTC.

J is TRBJ1-2 and V is TRBV20-1; 9 bases line up with TRBD1. V lost 0 bases, J lost 3 bases, and 8 bases stayed unmatched. The CDR3 sequence is 16 residues long. Germline values: CDR1 DFQATT, CDR2 SNEGSKA (reference sequence). CDR3 sequence reads: CSARDPGQGEDYGYTF. The CDR3 DNA is TGCAGTGCTAGAGATCCGGGACAGGGAGAGGACTATGGCTACACCTTC.

A few counts support this clonotype. The rearrangement joins TRBV3-1 to TRBJ1-2; D uncertain. The CDR3 sequence is 14 residues long. In germline, CDR1 is LGHDT, CDR2 YNNKEL (reference sequence). Between the trimmed V and J ends, which lost 6 bases and 6 bases, there was a span of 17 bases. The CDR3 region has the DNA TGTGCCAGCAGAACATGGAGGGAGATAGATGGCTACACCTTC. This encodes CASRTWREIDGYTF.

The rearrangement uses TRBV18 and TRBJ1-5; 7 bases match TRBD1. The CDR3 spans 18 residues. Trimming took 2 bases from V and 0 from J; bases not matched to a gene: 10. Germline CDR1 and CDR2: KGHSH and LQKENI. CDR3 nucleotide sequence: TGTGCCAGCTCACCAACAAAACAGGGGACTTATAGCAATCAGCCCCAGCATTTT. It translates to CASSPTKQGTYSNQPQHF. The whole variable domain, filled in from reference TRBV18 and TRBJ1-5, reads NAGVMQNPRHLVRRRGQEARLRCSPMKGHSHVYWYRQLPEEGLKFMVYLQKENIIDESGMPKERFSAEFPKEGPSILRIQQVVRGDSAAYFCASSPTKQGTYSNQPQHFGDGTRLSIL.

This clonotype has at least ten counts. The rearrangement uses TRBV11-2 and TRBJ2-3; D is possibly TRBD2 (5 bases). The length of the CDR3 is 17 residues. The V gene lost 4 bases and the J gene lost 2 bases, with 19 bases spanning the gap. The germline V gene has CDR1 SGHAT and CDR2 FQNNGV. CDR3 nucleotide sequence: TGTGCCAGCAGCTCCTTTTTGGGAGTTGGCACCACAGATACGCAGTATTTT. Residues: CASSSFLGVGTTDTQYF.

This chain links TRBV18 with TRBJ2-7; D not resolved. The CDR3 sequence is 13 residues long. V lost 6 bases to trimming and J lost 2 bases, with 11 bases between them. The germline gives CDR1 KGHSH, CDR2 LQKENI. CDR3 coding DNA: TGTGCCAGCTCCCTCGCCTTGGCCTACGAGCAGTACTTC. Translation gives CASSLALAYEQYF.

This clonotype was picked up a small number of times. The chain uses TRBV5-1 and TRBJ2-7, with 8 bases that match TRBD1. J was trimmed by 1 base and V by 0 bases; bases with no gene match: 6. Germline V gives CDR1 SGHRS, CDR2 YFSETQ. The CDR3 is made up of 16 amino acids. CDR3 sequence (DNA): TGCGCCAGCAGCTTGGATGGACAGGGATCATCCTACGAGCAGTACTTC. Translated: CASSLDGQGSSYEQYF.

The sample holds many counts of this clonotype. The chain carries TRBV2 and TRBJ2-1; 15 bases align to TRBD2. The CDR3 is made up of 15 amino acids. The germline CDR1 and CDR2 sequences are SNHLY and FYNNEI. The junction had 6 bases not matched to a gene; V was cut back by 6 bases and J by 9 bases. The CDR3 region has the DNA TGTGCCAGCAGAGGACTAGCGGGAGGGCCGAGTGAGCAGTTCTTC. Translating gives CASRGLAGGPSEQFF.

The count of this clonotype is one. This chain joins TRBV29-1 and TRBJ2-7, with a tentative D call TRBD2 (7 bases). CDR1 SQVTM and CDR2 ANQGSEA come from the germline V gene. The CDR3 is made up of 15 amino acids. V lost 6 bases and J lost 1, with 19 bases in between. CDR3 sequence (DNA): TGCAGCGTGGGGGGGGGCCAGGGTCCATCCTACGAGCAGTACGTC. Its protein product is CSVGGGQGPSYEQYV.